The clone carrying this TCR beta chain was recorded at least ten times. Its matching antigen is unknown. These data belong to a study of Graves' ophthalmopathy and Graves' hyperthyroidism. Overall study: Peripheral blood was obtained at first diagnosis, ahead of any treatment.

Study-wide results and caveats: Sensitivity reached more than 70% and specificity under 85% when the model predicted ophthalmopathy progression. In blood, most expanded thyroid clonotypes above 0.001 frequency were also detected.

Amplified TCR beta CDR3 regions were obtained using RNA transcripts as template. The first-round RT-PCR employed HTBI primers together with the Qiagen OneStep RT-PCR kit. A multiplex PCR was then performed as the second round. TCRdb re-called the multiplex PCR reads with MiXCR, one entry per CDR3 protein. The sample records under 350,000 distinct CDR3 sequences, around a sixth being singletons. With 2 bases clipped from V and 0 bases from J, the junction kept 6 bases outside the gene matches. This CDR3 is built from 15 residues. Germline V gives CDR1 GTSNPN, CDR2 SVGIG (reference sequence). Patients with other autoimmune diseases, uncontrolled infections, pregnancy or lactation were excluded.

This receptor was obtained from an adult man with Graves' ophthalmopathy. This chain joins TRBV30 and TRBJ2-7, with TRBD1 matching over 8 bases. The material sequenced was peripheral blood. The CDR3 sequence is CAWSTGQGHSYEQYF. CDR3 coding DNA: TGTGCCTGGAGTACCGGACAGGGTCACTCCTACGAGCAGTACTTC.